Following are 21 T cell receptor beta chains from one sample sequenced in a study of vaccination and CD4 T cells after COVID-19. Noted treatment: approximately nine-day PBMC culture with coronavirus spike peptide pools or control peptides (ViraFEST assay). The Oncomine TCR Beta short-read assay generated sequence data from the DNA of cultured CD4+ T cells. TCRdb fed the PCR reads into MiXCR, producing one record per CDR3 protein. The sample has some 18,000 distinct CDR3 sequences; about 39% are singletons. These receptors lack a known antigen. This specimen was CD4+ T cells from blood, cultured in vitro, taken after SARS-CoV-2 vaccination. The receptors shown here come from a human donor who had recovered from COVID-19.

The CDR3 sequence: CASTGRLNYGYTF. The DNA of the CDR3 is TGTGCCAGTACTGGCAGATTAAACTATGGCTACACCTTC. The rearrangement uses TRBV19 and TRBJ1-2; D gene ambiguous. Between the trimmed V and J ends, which lost 7 bases and 2 bases, there was a span of 11 bases. In germline, CDR1 is LNHDA, CDR2 SQIVND (reference sequence). This CDR3 has 13 residues.

This chain connects TRBV21-1 to TRBJ1-3; whether TRBD1, the table's D call, matches the DNA was not checked. TRBV21-1 is marked as a pseudogene. This CDR3 has 16 amino acids. CDR3 coding DNA: TGTGCCAGCAGCATCAAGGGGGCTCCAAGTGGAAACACCATATATTTT. It translates to CASSIKGAPSGNTIYF.

The sample holds one count of this clonotype. J is TRBJ2-1 and V is TRBV20-1; no reliable D call. This CDR3 has 14 residues. V shed 5 bases and J shed 6 bases, with 17 bases lying between them. The germline CDR1 and CDR2 sequences are DFQATT and SNEGSKA (reference sequence). The CDR3 region has the DNA TGCAGTGCTCTAAATAGTCTAGGGTTCAATGAGCAGTTCTTC. It specifies CSALNSLGFNEQFF.

The CDR3 reads CSANLAGDSEQYF. The CDR3 nucleotides read TGCAGTGCTAATCTAGCGGGAGATTCCGAGCAGTACTTC. The chain has TRBV20-1 and TRBJ2-7; 10 bases map to TRBD2. This CDR3 contains 13 residues. Germline CDR1 and CDR2: DFQATT and SNEGSKA (reference sequence). V lost 4 bases to trimming and J lost 6 bases; unmatched junction nucleotides: 6.

This clonotype occurred once. The gene calls are TRBV7-3 and TRBJ2-5; D possibly uses TRBD1 or TRBD2 (6 bases each). Germline CDR1 is SGHTA and CDR2 is FQGTGA. Deletions cut 5 bases from V and 5 bases from J, with 18 bases between. The CDR3 extends over 15 amino acids. The CDR3 sequence is CASSPRGGGVETQYF. The CDR3 coding sequence is TGTGCCAGCAGCCCCCGCGGAGGGGGAGTTGAGACCCAGTACTTC.

Concerning this clonotype: The junction shows a germline mismatch at one end, possibly a read error. The chain combines TRBV19 with TRBJ1-1, with D perhaps TRBD1 (6 bases). The CDR3 has 13 residues. Germline CDR1 and CDR2: LNHDA and SQIVND (reference sequence). CDR3 nucleotides: TGTGCCAGTAGTGGGGGGGGCCTACACCTTCGTTCGTTT. Its translation: CASSGGGLHLRSF. The complete variable domain, with remaining parts taken from reference TRBV19 and TRBJ1-1, reads DGGITQSPKYLFRKEGQNVTLSCEQNLNHDAMYWYRQDPGQGLRLIYYSQIVNDFQKGDIAEGYSVSREKKESFPLTVTSAQKNPTAFYLCASSGGGLHLRSFGQGTRLTVV.

The chain uses TRBV27 and TRBJ2-2; the D gene is possibly TRBD1 (6 bases). The CDR3 totals 17 residues. V was trimmed by 2 bases and J by 3 bases, leaving 16 bases between them. Germline V gene lookup returns CDR1 MNHEY and CDR2 SMNVEV (reference sequence). CDR3 DNA: TGTGCCAGCAGTTTACCCTCCGGGACACATTACACCGGGGAGCTGTTTTTT. Its translation is CASSLPSGTHYTGELFF.

V is TRBV19 and J is TRBJ1-5, with a weak D call TRBD1 (6 bases). Germline V gives CDR1 LNHDA, CDR2 SQIVND (reference sequence). The CDR3 totals 14 residues. V lost 4 bases and J lost 7, with 14 bases in between. The CDR3 sequence: CASSKQGSGQPQHF. The CDR3 DNA reads as TGTGCCAGTAGTAAACAGGGATCCGGCCAGCCCCAGCATTTT.

J is TRBJ1-2 and V is TRBV28; D is possibly TRBD1 (5 bases). V lost 8 bases to trimming and J lost 8 bases, with 12 bases between them. There are 11 residues in the CDR3. The germline V gene has CDR1 MDHEN and CDR2 SYDVKM. For the CDR3, the DNA is TGTGCCAGCTCAGGGAGCGGGGGCTACACCTTC. This gives the protein CASSGSGGYTF.

The sample holds a few counts of this clonotype. The chain links TRBV6-1 to TRBJ1-1; no firm D call. The CDR3 runs 12 residues. In germline, CDR1 is MNHNS, CDR2 SASEGT. The V end was cut by 5 bases, the J end by 1 base, with 5 bases between. The CDR3 DNA follows: TGTGCCAGCAGTACACAGAACACTGAAGCTTTCTTT. Its protein product is CASSTQNTEAFF.

This clonotype was found a few times. The genes are TRBV29-1 and TRBJ1-2; 7 bases map to TRBD1. J gave up 6 bases and V 2 bases, and 6 bases lay outside the gene matches. The germline V gene has CDR1 SQVTM and CDR2 ANQGSEA. The length of the CDR3 is 13 residues. CDR3 coding DNA: TGCAGCGTTGAAAGGGGGCTGAGTAATGGCTACACCTTC. Its translation is CSVERGLSNGYTF.

The CDR3 DNA is TGTGCCAGCAGTTTATCAGGCGGGGGCCTCACCGGGGAGCTGTTTTTT. It yields the protein CASSLSGGGLTGELFF. The gene calls are TRBV27 and TRBJ2-2; the D gene is possibly TRBD2 (7 bases). Trimming took 0 bases from V and 4 from J, leaving 12 bases between them. The germline CDR1 and CDR2 sequences are MNHEY and SMNVEV (reference sequence). The length of the CDR3 is 16 residues.

V is TRBV20-1 and J is TRBJ1-5; D may be TRBD1 (5 bases). This CDR3 is built from 13 residues. V was clipped by 3 bases and J by 5 bases, with 11 bases between them. Looked up from germline, CDR1 is DFQATT and CDR2 is SNEGSKA (reference sequence). The CDR3 DNA is TGCAGTGCTAGTAAAGGGACCGATCAGCCCCAGCATTTT. As protein: CSASKGTDQPQHF.

This rearrangement joins TRBV28 to TRBJ1-2, with 8 bases that match TRBD1. The CDR3 loop spans 16 amino acids. The J segment lost 6 bases and the V segment lost 3 bases, leaving 12 bases of the junction unmatched. Germline V gene data show CDR1 as MDHEN and CDR2 as SYDVKM. CDR3 nucleotide sequence: TGTGCCAGCAGTTTTGTCCCTCAGGGGGCAGGGGATGGCTACACCTTC. Translating it yields CASSFVPQGAGDGYTF.

The rearrangement links TRBV5-1 to TRBJ2-5; D may be TRBD2 (5 bases). This CDR3 has 14 amino acids. CDR1 and CDR2 (germline): SGHRS, YFSETQ. Trimming cost V 6 bases and J 1 base, with 13 bases left between them. Here the CDR3 reads CASTKRTGQETQYF. As DNA, the CDR3 is TGCGCCAGCACCAAACGGACTGGCCAAGAGACCCAGTACTTC.

The chain links TRBV7-9 to TRBJ1-2; D is possibly TRBD1 (5 bases). Trimming took off 5 bases at V and 4 bases at J, with 11 bases between the two ends. The CDR3 spans 13 residues. Germline CDR1 is SEHNR and CDR2 is FQNEAQ (reference sequence). The CDR3 sequence is CASSVRVGYGYTF. CDR3 bases: TGTGCCAGCAGCGTCAGGGTAGGCTATGGCTACACCTTC.

V and J are TRBV7-2 and TRBJ2-3; 14 nucleotides line up with TRBD2. V lost 5 bases, J lost 3 bases, and 4 bases stayed unmatched. CDR1 and CDR2 from the germline V gene are SGHTA and FQGNSA. The CDR3 extends over 16 amino acids. The CDR3 sequence: CASSPRLAGGTDTQYF. CDR3 sequence (DNA): TGTGCCAGCAGCCCCAGACTAGCGGGAGGGACAGATACGCAGTATTTT.

This clonotype was seen only a few times. The chain employs TRBV19 and TRBJ1-6; 10 nucleotides agree with TRBD1. The CDR3 spans 15 residues. Germline V gene sequence: CDR1 LNHDA, CDR2 SQIVND (reference sequence). Losses at the gene ends were 6 bases for V and 6 bases for J; bases not matched to a gene: 5. CDR3 sequence reads: CASRIDRGLNSPLHF. The CDR3 DNA sequence: TGTGCCAGTAGAATTGACAGGGGGCTTAATTCACCCCTCCACTTT.

Only one count was recorded for this clonotype. J is TRBJ1-2 and V is TRBV20-1; possible D gene TRBD1, 5 bases. Trimming shortened V by 6 bases and J by 8 bases, and 16 bases separated the two germline ends. The CDR3 totals 12 residues. Germline CDR1 is DFQATT and CDR2 is SNEGSKA (reference sequence). DNA of the CDR3: TGCAGTGCGCAGCAGGGATTTGGCGGCTACACCTTC. It codes for CSAQQGFGGYTF.

DNA for the CDR3: TGTGCCAGCAGTGCCAAGAGACAGGGGTATGAGTCCTACGAGCAGTACTTC. Encoded protein: CASSAKRQGYESYEQYF. This chain links TRBV6-1 with TRBJ2-7, with 8 bases matching TRBD1. CDR3 length equals 17 residues. Germline CDR1 MNHNS, CDR2 SASEGT. J was trimmed by 1 base and V by 4 bases; bases with no gene match: 12.

The chain couples TRBV15 to TRBJ1-4; the D is unclear. V was pared by 1 base and J by 0 bases, with 6 bases between. The CDR3 contains 15 residues. CDR1 is LNHNV and CDR2 is YYDKDF in the germline V gene (reference sequence). The CDR3 reads CATSRVVTTNEKLFF. The DNA for the CDR3 is TGTGCCACCAGCAGAGTAGTCACAACTAATGAAAAACTGTTTTTT. The full variable domain, completed using reference TRBV15 and TRBJ1-4, is DAMVIQNPRYQVTQFGKPVTLSCSQTLNHNVMYWYQQKSSQAPKLLFHYYDKDFNNEADTPDNFQSRRPNTSFCFLDIRSPGLGDTAMYLCATSRVVTTNEKLFFGSGTQLSVL.